These 28 T cell receptor beta chains came from one sample sequenced in a study of blood T cell repertoires in COVID-19. Some clones are missing from TCRdb's copy, which holds only in-frame ones; the method was immunoSEQ multiplex PCR. The sample consists of a few hundred thousand clones, around 85% of them appearing once. The sample was PBMCs or T cells enriched from blood (not recorded which). The receptors were gathered from a woman in her 40s with acute COVID-19.

The chain combines TRBV20-1 with TRBJ2-1; 11 nucleotides line up with TRBD2. CDR3 length: 15 residues. V shed 3 bases, J shed 5 bases, and the junction held 6 bases outside the gene matches. Germline CDR1 is DFQATT and CDR2 is SNEGSKA (reference sequence). CDR3: CSASLGTSGNNEQFF. For the CDR3, the DNA is TGCAGTGCTAGTTTGGGGACTAGCGGCAACAATGAGCAGTTCTTC.

V usage is TRBV29-1 and J usage is TRBJ1-2, with TRBD1 identical over 10 bases. CDR3 length equals 16 residues. V shed 0 bases and J 4 bases; nucleotides not matched to a gene: 8. Germline values: CDR1 SQVTM, CDR2 ANQGSEA. The CDR3 DNA sequence: TGCAGCGTTGAAGATCTAGGGGACAGGGGCTTCTATGGCTACACCTTC. As protein: CSVEDLGDRGFYGYTF.

V and J are TRBV27 and TRBJ2-7; D may be TRBD2 (5 bases). Germline-derived CDR1 and CDR2 are MNHEY and SMNVEV (reference sequence). V dropped 6 bases and J dropped 2 bases, with 14 bases sitting between them. The CDR3 covers 14 residues. CDR3 amino acids: CASRREGPAYEQYF. DNA of the CDR3: TGTGCCAGCAGACGAGAGGGTCCCGCCTACGAGCAGTACTTC.

The chain is built from TRBV28 and TRBJ2-1, with TRBD1 matching over 7 bases. V lost 5 bases and J lost 6; bases outside the gene matches: 4. The CDR3 runs 13 residues. Germline values: CDR1 MDHEN, CDR2 SYDVKM. This CDR3 is CASSADRANEQFF. As DNA, the CDR3 is TGTGCCAGCAGTGCCGACAGGGCCAATGAGCAGTTCTTC.

The rearrangement joins TRBV6-2 or TRBV6-3 to TRBJ2-7; 16 nucleotides align to TRBD2. CDR1 and CDR2 (germline): MNHEY, SVGEGT. The V gene end was trimmed by 6 bases and the J gene end by 3 bases; junction bases not matched to a gene: 11. This CDR3 comprises 18 residues. CDR3 nucleotide sequence: TGTGCCAGCAGCCGAGGCTTGGGACTAGCGGGAGGGTTCTACGAGCAGTACTTC. This encodes CASSRGLGLAGGFYEQYF.

V is TRBV18 and J is TRBJ2-5; D not certain. The CDR3 totals 13 residues. The V and J ends lost 3 bases and 5 bases respectively, with 10 bases between them. Germline values: CDR1 KGHSH, CDR2 LQKENI. The CDR3 spells CASSPPSRETQYF. CDR3 sequence (DNA): TGTGCCAGCTCACCCCCCTCCAGGGAGACCCAGTACTTC.

This clone was seen a few times. V usage is TRBV6-1 and J usage is TRBJ1-5; tentative D call: TRBD1 (5 bases). From germline, CDR1 is MNHNS and CDR2 SASEGT. The CDR3 length is 13 residues. Trimming removed 1 base from V and 9 bases from J, with 10 bases in between. CDR3 DNA: TGTGCCAGCAGTGAAGTGAAGGGGCGGCCCCAGCATTTT. It translates to CASSEVKGRPQHF.

V gene TRBV27 combines with J gene TRBJ2-1, with 7 positions matching TRBD2. CDR1 is MNHEY, CDR2 SMNVEV, per germline (reference sequence). The CDR3 length is 16 residues. V dropped 5 bases and J dropped 4; count of bases not matched to a gene: 11. The CDR3 DNA reads as TGTGCCAGCAGTCCGATGGCGGCGGGAGCGTACAATGAGCAGTTCTTC. Translated, it gives CASSPMAAGAYNEQFF.

The rearrangement joins TRBV7-2 to TRBJ1-2; 8 nucleotides agree with TRBD1. The germline CDR1 and CDR2 sequences are SGHTA and FQGNSA. This CDR3 has 18 amino acids. Trimming at V came to 4 bases and at J to 1 base, leaving 14 bases not matched to a gene. CDR3 DNA: TGTGCCAGCAGCTATATCCAAACGAGGACAGGGATTAACTATGGCTACACCTTC. Protein sequence: CASSYIQTRTGINYGYTF.

The chain employs TRBV7-9 and TRBJ2-5; no reliable D call. Per the germline V gene, CDR1 is SEHNR and CDR2 is FQNEAQ (reference sequence). The CDR3 spans 13 residues. V dropped 1 base and J dropped 3 bases, with 6 bases sitting between them. CDR3 region: CASSLVGEETQYF. The CDR3 DNA reads TGTGCCAGCAGCTTAGTAGGAGAAGAGACCCAGTACTTC. Combining the CDR3 with reference TRBV7-9 and TRBJ2-5 gives the whole variable domain DTGVSQNPRHKITKRGQNVTFRCDPISEHNRLYWYRQTLGQGPEFLTYFQNEAQLEKSRLLSDRFSAERPKGSFSTLEIQRTEQGDSAMYLCASSLVGEETQYFGPGTRLLVL.

This clone turned up a few times. The rearrangement links TRBV6-6 to TRBJ1-2, with a possible D match to TRBD1 (5 bases). CDR3 length: 12 amino acids. V was clipped by 4 bases and J by 4 bases, with 7 bases between them. In germline, CDR1 is MNHNY, CDR2 SVGAGI (reference sequence). CDR3 in DNA: TGTGCCAGCAGTTCTGACAGCTATGGCTACACCTTC. This translates into CASSSDSYGYTF.

V is TRBV18 and J is TRBJ1-3; D perhaps matches TRBD1 (6 bases). Trimming stripped 3 bases from V and 0 bases from J, with 9 bases between. The CDR3 length is 15 residues. CDR1 and CDR2 from the germline V gene are KGHSH and LQKENI. CDR3 loop: CASSPQDSSGNTIYF. Written as DNA, the CDR3 is TGTGCCAGCTCACCGCAGGACAGCTCTGGAAACACCATATATTTT.

V usage is TRBV11-2 and J usage is TRBJ1-1; tentatively, D is TRBD1 (5 bases). Germline values: CDR1 SGHAT, CDR2 FQNNGV. The CDR3 is 13 residues long. Trimming removed 3 bases from V and 5 bases from J, with 10 bases in between. The CDR3 nucleotides are TGTGCCAGCAGCTTCAGGGAGGGGACTGAAGCTTTCTTT. Amino acid sequence: CASSFREGTEAFF.

This clone was found a few times. The chain joins TRBV28 to TRBJ2-2, with 15 bases matching TRBD2. CDR3 length: 17 amino acids. Germline values: CDR1 MDHEN, CDR2 SYDVKM. V shed 6 bases and J 6 bases; nucleotides not matched to a gene: 8. The CDR3 nucleotides read TGTGCCAGCAGCCTAGGACTAGCGGGAGGGCGAGCCGGGGAGCTGTTTTTT. As protein: CASSLGLAGGRAGELFF.

The gene calls are TRBV11-3 and TRBJ2-1, with D unclear. Germline V gives CDR1 SGHNT, CDR2 YENEEA. The germline V and J ends were trimmed by 0 bases and 7 bases, with 4 bases remaining between them. The CDR3 sequence is 12 residues long. The CDR3 DNA sequence: TGTGCCAGCAGCTTAGACAGTAATGAGCAGTTCTTC. It encodes CASSLDSNEQFF.

This chain connects TRBV6-5 to TRBJ1-2; TRBD1 aligns across 9 bases. The length of the CDR3 is 15 residues. Germline trimming cut 5 bases from V and 5 bases from J; bases unmatched to any gene: 9. The germline V gene encodes CDR1 MNHEY and CDR2 SVGAGI. Written as DNA, the CDR3 is TGTGCCAGCAGTCCTCGACAGGGGGAGAGGTATGGCTACACCTTC. Its translation: CASSPRQGERYGYTF.

The chain couples TRBV19 to TRBJ1-5; D is ambiguous. The ends were cut back, 2 bases at V and 0 bases at J, with 5 bases in the middle. CDR3 length: 14 amino acids. The germline gives CDR1 LNHDA, CDR2 SQIVND (reference sequence). The CDR3 loop is CASSIQYSNQPQHF. In nucleotides, the CDR3 is TGTGCCAGTAGTATACAGTATAGCAATCAGCCCCAGCATTTT.

The chain employs TRBV5-4 and TRBJ2-7; D may be TRBD2 (5 bases). This CDR3 has 12 residues. Trimming left V 5 bases short and J 2 bases short, with 8 bases between. Germline V CDR1 and CDR2: SGHNT, YYREEE (reference sequence). The CDR3 protein is CASRDGAYEQYF. The DNA of the CDR3 is TGTGCCAGCAGGGACGGGGCCTACGAGCAGTACTTC.

This clone was counted only a few times. The rearrangement links TRBV5-1 to TRBJ2-5; D may be TRBD1 (6 bases). This CDR3 region has 14 residues. V lost 4 bases, J lost 4 bases, and 14 bases lay in between. CDR1 is SGHRS, CDR2 YFSETQ, per germline. The CDR3 bases are TGCGCCAGCAGCGACCACAGGGATGGAGAGACCCAGTACTTC. This translates into CASSDHRDGETQYF.

As DNA, the CDR3 is TGTGCCACCAGCCATAACTATGGCTACACCTTC. It is translated as CATSHNYGYTF. The chain joins TRBV12-3 or TRBV12-4 to TRBJ1-2; no clear D. V was trimmed by 10 bases and J by 1 base, leaving 7 bases between them. The CDR3 totals 11 residues.

This clone was picked up many times. This chain links TRBV27 with TRBJ1-2; 7 nucleotides agree with TRBD1. The ends lost 4 bases at V and 6 bases at J; junction bases unmatched: 11. This CDR3 spans 15 amino acids. Germline values: CDR1 MNHEY, CDR2 SMNVEV (reference sequence). This CDR3 reads CASSWGNRGRDGYTF. CDR3 coding DNA: TGTGCCAGCAGTTGGGGAAACAGGGGTAGGGATGGCTACACCTTC.

This clone has a count of ten or more. This CDR3 is CASKTGKAEQYF. CDR3 bases: TGTGCCAGCAAAACAGGGAAGGCCGAGCAGTACTTC. The genes are TRBV28 and TRBJ2-7; TRBD1 might be the D (6 bases). The germline V gene has CDR1 MDHEN and CDR2 SYDVKM. Trimming pared 7 bases from V and 6 bases from J, leaving 13 bases between. This CDR3 contains 12 residues.

This clone was picked up a small number of times. The rearrangement joins TRBV5-1 to TRBJ1-1; D gene unclear. The V and J ends lost 1 base and 5 bases respectively, with 12 bases between them. Germline lookup yields CDR1 SGHRS and CDR2 YFSETQ. The CDR3 is 14 amino acids. CDR3 loop: CASSLWLTGTEAFF. The DNA of the CDR3 is TGCGCCAGCAGCTTGTGGTTAACGGGGACTGAAGCTTTCTTT. Complete variable domain (other parts from reference TRBV5-1 and TRBJ1-1): KAGVTQTPRYLIKTRGQQVTLSCSPISGHRSVSWYQQTPGQGLQFLFEYFSETQRNKGNFPGRFSGRQFSNSRSEMNVSTLELGDSALYLCASSLWLTGTEAFFGQGTRLTVV.

The chain recombines TRBV28 with TRBJ1-6, with 9 bases matching TRBD1. The J segment lost 9 bases and the V segment lost 1 base, leaving 7 bases of the junction unmatched. The V gene's germline CDR1 is MDHEN and CDR2 SYDVKM. The length of the CDR3 is 16 residues. As DNA, the CDR3 is TGTGCCAGCAGTTTATTGACCGGGACAGGGAGTTCACCCCTCCACTTT. It encodes CASSLLTGTGSSPLHF. Combining the CDR3 with reference TRBV28 and TRBJ1-6 gives the whole variable domain DVKVTQSSRYLVKRTGEKVFLECVQDMDHENMFWYRQDPGLGLRLIYFSYDVKMKEKGDIPEGYSVSREKKERFSLILESASTNQTSMYLCASSLLTGTGSSPLHFGNGTRLTVT.

CDR3 DNA: TGTGCCAGCAGCCAGCGTCCGGGACTAGCGGCCTACAATGAGCAGTTCTTC. Its translation is CASSQRPGLAAYNEQFF. The chain couples TRBV4-2 to TRBJ2-1; TRBD2 matches 11 bases. The CDR3 consists of 17 residues. V was pared by 3 bases and J by 2 bases, with 6 bases of the junction left unmatched. Germline assignment: CDR1 LGHNA and CDR2 YNFKEQ.

In this sample, this clone turned up a few times. V usage is TRBV20-1 and J usage is TRBJ2-1; 7 bases are a match to TRBD2. This CDR3 comprises 17 residues. Trimming took 3 bases from V and 0 from J; bases not matched to a gene: 11. From germline, CDR1 is DFQATT and CDR2 SNEGSKA (reference sequence). CDR3 sequence: CSASYFGRGSSYNEQFF. The CDR3 region has the DNA TGCAGTGCTAGTTACTTTGGACGCGGGAGCTCCTACAATGAGCAGTTCTTC.

The chain uses TRBV14 and TRBJ2-7; D is possibly TRBD2 (6 bases). Germline CDR1 is SGHDN and CDR2 is FVKESK. V was trimmed by 5 bases and J by 3 bases, leaving 17 bases between them. The CDR3 is made up of 15 amino acids. DNA for the CDR3: TGTGCCAGCAGCTGTCCCCCCGGGACTCACTACGAGCAGTACTTC. This codes for CASSCPPGTHYEQYF.

This clone was detected only once. At one end, the junction sequence differs from germline, possibly due to a read error. The J gene is TRBJ2-3, the V gene TRBV6-5, with 10 bases aligning to TRBD1. This CDR3 contains 12 residues. CDR1 and CDR2 (germline): MNHEY, SVGAGI. CDR3 residues: CASRGDRGRLNF. The CDR3 DNA follows: TGTGCCAGCAGGGGGGACAGGGGAAGGCTGAATTTT.